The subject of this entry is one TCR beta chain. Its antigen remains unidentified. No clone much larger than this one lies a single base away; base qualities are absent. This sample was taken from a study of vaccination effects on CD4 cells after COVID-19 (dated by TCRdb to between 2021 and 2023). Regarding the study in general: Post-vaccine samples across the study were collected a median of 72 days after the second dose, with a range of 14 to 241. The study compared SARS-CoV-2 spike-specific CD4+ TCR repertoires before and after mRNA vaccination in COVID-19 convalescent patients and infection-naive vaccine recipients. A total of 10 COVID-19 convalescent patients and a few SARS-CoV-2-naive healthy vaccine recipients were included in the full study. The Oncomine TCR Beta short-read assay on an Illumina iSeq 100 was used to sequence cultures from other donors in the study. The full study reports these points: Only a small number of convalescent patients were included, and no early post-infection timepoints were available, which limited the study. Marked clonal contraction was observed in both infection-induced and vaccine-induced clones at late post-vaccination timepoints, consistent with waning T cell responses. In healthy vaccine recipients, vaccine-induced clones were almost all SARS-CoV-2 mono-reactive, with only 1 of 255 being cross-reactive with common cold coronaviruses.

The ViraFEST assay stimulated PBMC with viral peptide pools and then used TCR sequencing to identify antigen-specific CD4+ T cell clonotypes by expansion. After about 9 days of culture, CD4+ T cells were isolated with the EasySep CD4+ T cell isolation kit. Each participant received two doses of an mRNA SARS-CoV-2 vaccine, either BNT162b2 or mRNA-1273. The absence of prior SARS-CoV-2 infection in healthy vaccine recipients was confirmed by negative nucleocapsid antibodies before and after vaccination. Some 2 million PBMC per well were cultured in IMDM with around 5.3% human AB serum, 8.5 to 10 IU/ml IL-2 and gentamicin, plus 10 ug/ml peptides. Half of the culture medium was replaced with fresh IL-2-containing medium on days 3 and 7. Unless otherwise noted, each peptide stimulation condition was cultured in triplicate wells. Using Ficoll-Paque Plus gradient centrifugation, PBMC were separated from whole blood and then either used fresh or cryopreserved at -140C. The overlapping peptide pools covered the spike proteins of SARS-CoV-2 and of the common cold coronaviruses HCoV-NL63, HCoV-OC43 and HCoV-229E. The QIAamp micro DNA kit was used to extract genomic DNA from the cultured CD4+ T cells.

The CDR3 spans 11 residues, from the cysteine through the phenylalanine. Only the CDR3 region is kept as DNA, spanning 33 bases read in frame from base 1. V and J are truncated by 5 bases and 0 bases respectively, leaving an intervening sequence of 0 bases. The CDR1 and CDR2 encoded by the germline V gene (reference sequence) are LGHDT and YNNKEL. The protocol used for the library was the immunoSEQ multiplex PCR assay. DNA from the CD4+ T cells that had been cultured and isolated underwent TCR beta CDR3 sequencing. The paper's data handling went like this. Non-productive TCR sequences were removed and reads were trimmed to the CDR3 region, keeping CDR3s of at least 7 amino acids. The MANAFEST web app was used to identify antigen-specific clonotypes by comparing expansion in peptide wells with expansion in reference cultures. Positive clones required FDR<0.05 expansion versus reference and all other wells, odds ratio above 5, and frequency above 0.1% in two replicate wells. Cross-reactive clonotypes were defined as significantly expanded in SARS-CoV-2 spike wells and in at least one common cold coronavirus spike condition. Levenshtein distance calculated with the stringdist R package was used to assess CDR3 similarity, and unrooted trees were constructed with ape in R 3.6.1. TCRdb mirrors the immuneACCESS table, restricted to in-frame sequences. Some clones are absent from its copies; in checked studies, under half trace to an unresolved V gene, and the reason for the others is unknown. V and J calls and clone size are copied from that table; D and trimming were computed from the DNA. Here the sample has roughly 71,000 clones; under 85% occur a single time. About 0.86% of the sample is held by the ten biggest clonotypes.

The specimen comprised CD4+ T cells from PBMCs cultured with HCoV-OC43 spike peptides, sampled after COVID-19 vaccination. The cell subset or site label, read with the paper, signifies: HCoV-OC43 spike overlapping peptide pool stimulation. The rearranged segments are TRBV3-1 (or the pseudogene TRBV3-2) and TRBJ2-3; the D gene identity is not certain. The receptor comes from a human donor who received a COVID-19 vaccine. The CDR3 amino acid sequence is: CASSSTDTQYF. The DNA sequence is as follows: TGTGCCAGCAGCAGCACAGATACGCAGTATTTT.